The source of this TCR beta chain is a study of liver allograft versus peripheral blood T cells. As for the study in general: The authors compared T cell receptor repertoires in transplanted livers with recipients' peripheral blood repertoires.

This clonotype was detected a few times. The antigen is unknown. TCRdb redid the calling of the reads with MiXCR, one entry per CDR3 protein. This repertoire shows more than 3,000 distinct CDR3 sequences, 11% to 15% found once; its top ten account for roughly 11%. The CDR3 is 13 amino acids. The V end lost 2 bases, the J end lost 0 bases, and 4 bases lay between the germline ends. In germline, CDR1 is SGHTA, CDR2 FQGTGA. Findings and limits, study-wide: There were reportedly differences between T cell receptor repertoires inside liver allografts and those in peripheral blood.

The chain has TRBV7-3 and TRBJ1-1; unclear D gene. The source of this sequence is a human patient who had a liver transplant. Some of these T cells may belong to the graft donor. This chain's CDR3 is CASSLSMNTEAFF. In nucleotides, the CDR3 is TGTGCCAGCAGCTTATCTATGAACACTGAAGCTTTCTTT.